These T cell receptor beta chains were read from a single sample in a study of blood T cell repertoires in COVID-19. This table comes from immunoSEQ multiplex PCR, and its TCRdb copy is limited to in-frame clones, with some not included. The sample gives 70,000 or so clones, 70% to 90% of which show up once; around 1.3% is in the top ten. Sequencing input: peripheral blood. Receptors were obtained from a human donor in a cohort sampled during active COVID-19. Each CDR3 is given with its conserved first and last residue. The D gene is left open where the match is weak. Clone size is shown for a subset of rows, as once, few, many or a class of expanded clone.

TRBJ1-5	TRBV6-1	.	.	TGTGCCAGCAGTGTTGGTAGCGCGAGAAGGGATCAGCCCCAGCATTTT	CASSVGSARRDQPQHF
TRBJ2-1	TRBV5-8	.	.	TGTGCCAGCAGCTTGGTGTCAGGGAATCTCGATGAGCAGTTCTTC	CASSLVSGNLDEQFF
TRBJ2-6	TRBV4-2	TRBD2	once	TGTGCCAGCAGCCAAGAGGGGGGGTCTGGGGCCAACGTCCTGACTTTC	CASSQEGGSGANVLTF
TRBJ2-3	TRBV5-6	TRBD1	.	TGTGCCAGCAGCTTCAAGACCGGGACAGGATTCACAGATACGCAGTATTTT	CASSFKTGTGFTDTQYF
TRBJ1-1	TRBV10-3	.	few	TGTGCCATCAGTGAGTCGCGGAATGGAAATGCTTTCTTT	CAISESRNGNAFF
TRBJ2-2	TRBV14	TRBD1	.	TGTGCCAGCAGCCGCCGGACAGGGGGGAACACCGGGGAGCTGTTTTTT	CASSRRTGGNTGELFF
TRBJ2-5	TRBV7-9	.	.	TGTGCCAGCAGCTTACCCCTAGCGTCCCAAGAGACCCAGTACTTC	CASSLPLASQETQYF
TRBJ2-5	TRBV30	.	.	TGTGCCTGGAGTGGCGTCTCGCCCGGGTACCAAGAGACCCAGTACTTC	CAWSGVSPGYQETQYF
TRBJ2-2	TRBV5-4	.	.	TGTGCCAGCAGCTTGGGCCGGGGGGCGGACACCGGGGAGCTGTTTTTT	CASSLGRGADTGELFF
TRBJ2-3	TRBV27	.	.	TGTGCCAGCAGTTTAGTTGGTTCCGGAGATACGCAGTATTTT	CASSLVGSGDTQYF
TRBJ2-1	TRBV19	.	.	TGTGCCAGTAGCTGGGGCGTTTACAATGAGCAGTTCTTC	CASSWGVYNEQFF
TRBJ1-4	TRBV5-1	TRBD1	.	TGCGCCAGCAGCTCGCTAACAGGGGTTGTCGGTGAAAAACTGTTTTTT	CASSSLTGVVGEKLFF
TRBJ2-5	TRBV5-1	.	.	TGCGCCAGCAGCCCGACTGTGGGGGGAGAGACCCAGTACTTC	CASSPTVGGETQYF
TRBJ2-7	TRBV5-1	TRBD2	.	TGCGCCAGCAGCTTGGGTGGGACTAGCAGTCTCTACGAGCAGTACTTC	CASSLGGTSSLYEQYF
TRBJ2-1	TRBV9	.	.	TGTGCCAGCACAGGGGACTACCTTACAATGACGCAGTTCTTC	CASTGDYLTMTQFF
TRBJ2-7	TRBV20-1	TRBD1	.	TGCAGTGCGAGGACAGGAAGCGAGCAGTACTTC	CSARTGSEQYF
TRBJ1-3	TRBV24-1	.	.	TGTGCCACCAGTGATCCCAGGGCGGCCTCTGGAAACACCATATATTTT	CATSDPRAASGNTIYF
TRBJ2-1	TRBV5-1	TRBD1	.	TGCGCCAGCAGCCGAGGGACAGTTACCTACAATGAGCAGTTCTTC	CASSRGTVTYNEQFF
TRBJ1-1	TRBV12-3/TRBV12-4	.	once	TGTGCCAGCATCTCGGACAACTTAAGAGAAGCTTTCTTT	CASISDNLREAFF
TRBJ1-2	TRBV29-1	.	.	TGCAGCGTTGGGGGCCCAGGGAATGGCTACACCTTC	CSVGGPGNGYTF
TRBJ2-1	TRBV5-1	TRBD1	.	TGCGCCAGCAGCCGGGACAGGGATTACTACAATGAGCAGTTCTTC	CASSRDRDYYNEQFF
TRBJ2-2	TRBV29-1	.	once	TGCAGCGTTGACCCAGTGAACACCGGGGAGCTGTTTTTT	CSVDPVNTGELFF
TRBJ2-7	TRBV19	.	.	TGTGCCAGTAGTATAGATCCAAGTTTGGACATTTACGAGCAGTACTTC	CASSIDPSLDIYEQYF
TRBJ1-2	TRBV12-3/TRBV12-4	.	.	TGTGCCAGCAGTTTAATGGGGGCGCGGGGCTACACCTTC	CASSLMGARGYTF
TRBJ2-3	TRBV4-1	.	.	TGCGCCAGCAGCCAAGTTACCTCGGCAGATACGCAGTATTTT	CASSQVTSADTQYF
TRBJ1-1	TRBV19	.	.	TGTGCCAGTAGTGATAGACTCCTTGCTGAAGCTTTCTTT	CASSDRLLAEAFF
TRBJ1-4	TRBV27	.	.	TGTGCCAGCAGTCCCCGTTGGGGGGATAATGAAAAACTGTTTTTT	CASSPRWGDNEKLFF
TRBJ1-4	TRBV29-1	.	.	TGCAGCGTTGAAGTTCAGCTACGGAGGGATGAAAAACTGTTTTTT	CSVEVQLRRDEKLFF
TRBJ2-3	TRBV2	TRBD2	.	TGTGCCGTTGGACAGGCCGGGACTAGCAGTGCAGATACGCAGTATTTT	CAVGQAGTSSADTQYF
TRBJ2-5	TRBV6-6	TRBD2	.	TGTGCCAGCAGCGCCGGACTAGCGGGAGTGCAAACCCAGTACTTC	CASSAGLAGVQTQYF
TRBJ2-5	TRBV18	TRBD1	.	TGTGCCAGCTCACTCGGACAGGAGCAAGAGACCCAGTACTTC	CASSLGQEQETQYF
TRBJ2-3	TRBV7-2	.	.	TGTGCCAGCAGCTTAAATAGGCGTTTTGGAGCAGATACGCAGTATTTT	CASSLNRRFGADTQYF
TRBJ1-4	TRBV15	.	.	TGTGCCACCAGCAGACGTCGAACAGATGAAAAACTGTTTTTT	CATSRRRTDEKLFF
TRBJ2-3	TRBV9	TRBD1	.	TGTGCCAGCAGCTACGATTGGGACAGTAATACGCAGTATTTT	CASSYDWDSNTQYF
TRBJ2-3	TRBV4-1	TRBD2	.	TGCGCCAGCAGCCAAGAGTTCGTCGGGAGGTCAAGCACAGATACGCAGTATTTT	CASSQEFVGRSSTDTQYF
TRBJ1-1	TRBV11-3	TRBD1	.	TGTGCCAGCAGCTTACTATTGGACAGGGGAGCAGGACCTGAAGCTTTCTTT	CASSLLLDRGAGPEAFF
TRBJ2-7	TRBV29-1	TRBD2	.	TGCAGCGTTGTGTCGGACTGGGAGGGGACCCCCTACGAGCAGTACTTC	CSVVSDWEGTPYEQYF
TRBJ1-1	TRBV19	TRBD1	.	TGTGCCAGCCAAAGGGGGCCCACTGAAGCTTTCTTT	CASQRGPTEAFF
TRBJ2-1	TRBV6-5	TRBD2	.	TGTGCCAGCATGGCGGTAGCGGGAGTTAATGAGCAGTTCTTC	CASMAVAGVNEQFF
TRBJ1-2	TRBV19	.	.	TGTGCCAGTAGTGGCCCGGACAGCCTGAGCTACACCTTC	CASSGPDSLSYTF
TRBJ2-7	TRBV6-5	TRBD2	.	TGTGCCACGTCCGGGACTAGCCCCAACGAGCAGTACTTC	CATSGTSPNEQYF
TRBJ1-5	TRBV4-1	.	.	TGCGCCAGCAGCCAAGGCACAGGCGAGGATCAGCCCCAGCATTTT	CASSQGTGEDQPQHF
TRBJ1-5	TRBV19	.	.	TGTGCCAGCCGACGGGGGAATCAGCCCCAGCATTTT	CASRRGNQPQHF
TRBJ2-7	TRBV12-3/TRBV12-4	TRBD2	.	TGTGCCAGCATTTTGAGCGGGAGCTACGAGCAGTACTTC	CASILSGSYEQYF
TRBJ2-5	TRBV4-2	TRBD2	.	TGTGCCAGCAGCCAAGGGGAGGGACCGACTGGGGAGACCCAGTACTTC	CASSQGEGPTGETQYF
TRBJ2-7	TRBV12-3/TRBV12-4	.	.	TGTGCCAGCAGTCGGGACATCACCTACGAGCAGTACTTC	CASSRDITYEQYF
TRBJ2-2	TRBV10-3	TRBD2	.	TGTGCCATCAAAGGACTAGGGCCCGGGGAGCTGTTTTTT	CAIKGLGPGELFF
TRBJ1-1	TRBV9	.	.	TGTGCCAGCAGCCCCCAGGGGCTAATGAACACTGAAGCTTTCTTT	CASSPQGLMNTEAFF